This T cell receptor beta chain was obtained from a study of blood T cell repertoires in COVID-19. This clone has just one count. The CDR3 spans 15 residues. The V gene's germline CDR1 is ENHRY and CDR2 SYGVKD. Trimming shortened V by 0 bases and J by 2 bases, and 10 bases separated the two germline ends. Sequencing used immunoSEQ multiplex PCR; TCRdb keeps in-frame clones, though not all of them. This sample yields about 320,000 clones, of which roughly 90% are seen a single time; 3.9% belongs to the top ten. The sequencing input was PBMCs or T cells enriched from blood (not recorded which). This TCR was recovered from a woman younger than 45 who had been exposed to COVID-19. The rearrangement joins TRBV10-3 to TRBJ1-2; the D gene is possibly TRBD1 (6 bases). The CDR3, as DNA: TGTGCCATCAGTGAGTCAACAGGGAGAAACTATGGCTACACCTTC. It codes for CAISESTGRNYGYTF.